This entry features one T cell receptor beta chain sequence. Its antigen is unidentified. The sample originates from a study of cytomegalovirus exposure and HLA in healthy donors. The CDR3 has 13 residues. Unmatched junction bases numbered 8, after V lost 8 bases and J lost 5 bases. From germline, CDR1 is SGHTA and CDR2 FQGTGA. General study points: The dataset shows that most TCR sequences were rare, while some public TCRs occurred in many donors. The classifier was said to identify cytomegalovirus status with high specificity and sensitivity. Overall, roughly 160 TCR beta chains were annotated as cytomegalovirus-associated.

Libraries were prepared by immunoSEQ multiplex PCR; TCRdb keeps only in-frame clonotypes and omits some of them. Seen here are tens of thousands of clones, approximately 94% observed once, and the top ten hold over 1.2%. The V gene is TRBV7-3, the J gene TRBJ2-5; 7 bases match TRBD2. Sequenced sample: PBMCs. The source of this sequence is a young man in good health and CMV-seropositive. The CDR3 region is CASSRTSDETQYF. CDR3 DNA sequence: TGTGCCAGCTCCCGGACTAGTGATGAGACCCAGTACTTC.